Described below is a single T cell receptor (beta chain) sequence and its context. TCRdb reprocessed the 5' RACE reads with MiXCR, giving one entry per CDR3 protein. The sample has tens of thousands of distinct CDR3 sequences; more than 15% are singletons. These data belong to a study of spatial heterogeneity in lung cancer. Looking at the study overall: Alpha-chain sequences were consistently detected in smaller numbers than beta-chain sequences.

This CDR3 comprises 14 residues. Germline CDR1 SGHTS, CDR2 YDEGEE. After removal of 4 bases from V and 4 bases from J, the junction contained 7 bases not matched to a gene. Regarding time point: sample taken at primary tumor resection. Material for sequencing was whole RNA from tumor, nontumor lung or frozen PBMC, left unsorted. The sequence derives from a male donor with early-stage non-small cell lung cancer. The material was PBMCs, obtained at surgery. The V call is TRBV5-8, the J call TRBJ1-2; 7 bases match TRBD1. DNA of the CDR3: TGTGCCAGCAGCAAAGGGGGCTCCCGCTATGGCTACACCTTC. It encodes CASSKGGSRYGYTF.